The 31 T cell receptor beta chains below all came from one sample that was sequenced in a study of vaccination effects on CD4 cells after COVID-19. Subsequent to a culture period of under twelve days, CD4+ T cells were isolated. From March to December 2020, the person had a SARS-CoV-2 infection that was confirmed by PCR. Vaccine administered to participants consisted of two doses of either BNT162b2 or mRNA-1273. Profiling relied on immunoSEQ multiplex PCR, and the TCRdb table lists in-frame clones only, not all of them. Of over 35,000 clones in the sample, around 76% are singletons; the top ten hold 3.6%. The antigens these receptors bind are not known. The input for sequencing was CD4+ T cells from PBMCs cultured without peptide, taken after COVID-19 vaccination. These receptors all stem from a human donor who had a prior SARS-CoV-2 infection.

The rearrangement joins TRBV12-2 to TRBJ2-7; TRBD1, the table's D call, lacks a check against the DNA. TRBV12-2 is flagged as a pseudogene. This CDR3 contains 18 residues. CDR3 nucleotides: TGTGCAAGTCGCTCACGCTGGGGCAGGGCTTTAATCGGAGACGAGCAGTACTTC. Translation gives CASRSRWGRALIGDEQYF.

This chain links TRBV18 with TRBJ2-5, with D uncertain. The germline CDR1 and CDR2 sequences are KGHSH and LQKENI. This CDR3 has 13 amino acids. Between the trimmed V and J ends, which lost 2 bases and 5 bases, there was a span of 9 bases. This chain's CDR3 is CASSPNRAETQYF. Here the CDR3 DNA reads TGTGCCAGCTCACCAAATCGGGCGGAGACCCAGTACTTC.

The chain has TRBV19 and TRBJ2-4, with TRBD2 identical over 8 bases. CDR1 LNHDA and CDR2 SQIVND come from the germline V gene (reference sequence). This CDR3 spans 15 amino acids. The trim removed 4 bases at V and 7 bases at J, leaving 9 bases unmatched. The CDR3 reads CASSKTGTSDNIQYF. Here the CDR3 DNA reads TGTGCCAGTAGTAAAACCGGGACTAGTGATAACATTCAGTACTTC.

The chain couples TRBV5-1 to TRBJ1-5, with 10 bases lining up with TRBD1. The CDR3 has 14 amino acids. Germline V lookup: CDR1 SGHRS, CDR2 YFSETQ. The J segment lost 7 bases and the V segment lost 4 bases, leaving 5 bases of the junction unmatched. In DNA, the CDR3 is TGCGCCAGCAGCCCGGGACAGGGGATGCAGCCCCAGCATTTT. It codes for CASSPGQGMQPQHF.

The chain is built from TRBV11-2 and TRBJ2-3; D is tentatively TRBD1 or TRBD2 (6 bases each). The germline V and J ends were trimmed by 3 bases and 2 bases, with 15 bases remaining between them. The CDR3 spans 16 residues. CDR1 SGHAT and CDR2 FQNNGV come from the germline V gene. CDR3 bases: TGTGCCAGCAGCTTTGGGTTCCGGGGGCCCACAGATACGCAGTATTTT. Encoded protein: CASSFGFRGPTDTQYF.

The chain carries TRBV7-6 and TRBJ2-1; weak D call: TRBD2 (6 bases). Per the germline V gene, CDR1 is SGHVS and CDR2 is FNYEAQ. The germline V and J ends were trimmed by 1 base and 2 bases, with 9 bases remaining between them. This CDR3 comprises 15 residues. CDR3 sequence: CASSLGRAAYNEQFF. CDR3 bases: TGTGCCAGCAGCTTAGGGAGGGCGGCCTACAATGAGCAGTTCTTC. Filled out from reference TRBV7-6 and TRBJ2-1, the complete variable domain reads GAGVSQSPRYKVTKRGQDVALRCDPISGHVSLYWYRQALGQGPEFLTYFNYEAQQDKSGLPNDRFSAERPEGSISTLTIQRTEQRDSAMYRCASSLGRAAYNEQFFGPGTRLTVL.

The rearrangement links TRBV7-9 to TRBJ2-1; 11 nucleotides align to TRBD2. The CDR3 has 18 amino acids. The junction had 11 bases not matched to a gene; V was cut back by 5 bases and J by 2 bases. From germline, CDR1 is SEHNR and CDR2 FQNEAQ (reference sequence). CDR3 loop: CASSAPVLAGAAYNEQFF. CDR3 sequence (DNA): TGTGCCAGCAGCGCCCCGGTACTAGCGGGAGCCGCCTACAATGAGCAGTTCTTC. Full variable domain (remainder filled in from reference TRBV7-9 and TRBJ2-1): DTGVSQNPRHKITKRGQNVTFRCDPISEHNRLYWYRQTLGQGPEFLTYFQNEAQLEKSRLLSDRFSAERPKGSFSTLEIQRTEQGDSAMYLCASSAPVLAGAAYNEQFFGPGTRLTVL.

The chain uses TRBV5-4 and TRBJ2-2; 16 positions agree with TRBD2. Germline V gene data show CDR1 as SGHNT and CDR2 as YYREEE (reference sequence). CDR3 length: 19 residues. V dropped 4 bases and J dropped 4; count of bases not matched to a gene: 10. CDR3 bases: TGTGCCAGCAGCCTACAGCCGGGACTAGCGGGGGGGGTCACCGGGGAGCTGTTTTTT. This translates into CASSLQPGLAGGVTGELFF.

The V gene is TRBV5-4, the J gene TRBJ2-2; no clear D gene. With 0 bases removed from V and 9 bases from J, the gap between germline ends came to 12 bases. Germline loops: CDR1 SGHNT, CDR2 YYREEE (reference sequence). The CDR3 sequence is 14 residues long. The CDR3 loop reads CASSLVADHRELFF. Here the CDR3 DNA reads TGTGCCAGCAGCTTGGTGGCAGATCACCGGGAGCTGTTTTTT.

DNA of the CDR3: TGTGCCAGCAGCCACTTAGAAGCCGACCTAGCGGGGGGCACAGATACGCAGTATTTT. Translation: CASSHLEADLAGGTDTQYF. The rearrangement joins TRBV6-6 to TRBJ2-3; 10 positions agree with TRBD2. Per the germline V gene, CDR1 is MNHNY and CDR2 is SVGAGI (reference sequence). The length of the CDR3 is 19 residues. Trimming removed 6 bases from V and 1 base from J; junction bases left unmatched: 16.

The rearrangement joins TRBV5-5 to TRBJ2-5, with D tentatively TRBD1 (6 bases). The CDR3 sequence is 16 residues long. CDR1 and CDR2 from the germline V gene are SGHKS and YYEKEE (reference sequence). The V and J ends lost 0 bases and 4 bases respectively, with 16 bases between them. In DNA form, the CDR3 reads TGTGCCAGCAGCTTGGGTCGGCGGCAGGGGCCAGAGACCCAGTACTTC. Residues: CASSLGRRQGPETQYF.

The gene calls are TRBV21-1 and TRBJ1-4; whether TRBD1, the table's D call, matches the DNA was not checked. TRBV21-1 is flagged as a pseudogene. This CDR3 region has 13 residues. CDR3 in DNA: TGTGCCAGCCAAGAACACACTAATGAAAAACTGTTTTTT. Residues: CASQEHTNEKLFF.

The sample holds one count of this clone. This chain joins TRBV10-3 and TRBJ1-3; 7 bases fit TRBD1. Germline V gives CDR1 ENHRY, CDR2 SYGVKD. This CDR3 has 17 residues. Unmatched junction bases numbered 6, after V lost 0 bases and J lost 1 base. The chain's CDR3 is CAISESRQGFSGNTIYF. The CDR3 DNA sequence: TGTGCCATCAGTGAGTCCCGACAGGGTTTTTCTGGAAACACCATATATTTT.

The CDR3: CASSLKARPGNTIYF. CDR3 nucleotides: TGTGCCAGCAGTTTGAAGGCCCGCCCTGGAAACACCATATATTTT. The gene calls are TRBV6-5 and TRBJ1-3, with unresolved D. This CDR3 comprises 15 residues. From germline, CDR1 is MNHEY and CDR2 SVGAGI. Trimming removed 4 bases at V and 2 bases at J, with 12 bases between.

V gene TRBV7-9 combines with J gene TRBJ2-3; 10 bases fit TRBD1. Looked up from germline, CDR1 is SEHNR and CDR2 is FQNEAQ (reference sequence). CDR3 length equals 15 residues. V gave up 0 bases and J gave up 7 bases; unmatched junction bases: 4. The CDR3 DNA reads as TGTGCCAGCAGCTTAGCTCGGGACAGGGGATATACGCAGTATTTT. Encoded protein: CASSLARDRGYTQYF.

This rearrangement joins TRBV2 to TRBJ1-3, with D possibly matching TRBD1 (5 bases). Germline assignment: CDR1 SNHLY and CDR2 FYNNEI. The CDR3 runs 15 residues. Trimming removed 6 bases at V and 0 bases at J, with 12 bases between. The CDR3 DNA follows: TGTGCCAGCAGGTGGGGGATAGTCTCTGGAAACACCATATATTTT. It yields the protein CASRWGIVSGNTIYF.

V gene TRBV19 combines with J gene TRBJ1-2; the D gene is possibly TRBD1 (6 bases). Germline CDR1 LNHDA, CDR2 SQIVND (reference sequence). V lost 4 bases and J lost 1, with 13 bases in between. CDR3 length equals 15 residues. The CDR3, as DNA: TGTGCCAGTAGTAATAATGCACAGGGTAACTATGGCTACACCTTC. Translation gives CASSNNAQGNYGYTF.

This clone has a single count. This chain links TRBV3-1 (or the pseudogene TRBV3-2) with TRBJ2-1, with a weak D call TRBD1 (6 bases). Germline assignment: CDR1 LGHDT and CDR2 YNNKEL (reference sequence). The CDR3 loop spans 13 amino acids. V lost 4 bases, J lost 7 bases, and 11 bases lay in between. The CDR3 nucleotides are TGTGCCAGCAGCCGACAGGTTTGGAATGAGCAGTTCTTC. Translating gives CASSRQVWNEQFF.

This rearrangement joins TRBV11-3 to TRBJ1-4; D remains unclear. Deletions cut 1 base from V and 5 bases from J, with 14 bases between. The CDR3 is made up of 16 amino acids. Germline CDR1 SGHNT, CDR2 YENEEA. The CDR3 region is CASSLVTGSLNEKLFF. For the CDR3, the DNA is TGTGCCAGCAGCTTAGTGACCGGGTCCCTAAATGAAAAACTGTTTTTT.

The chain employs TRBV10-3 and TRBJ2-1; TRBD1 agrees at 7 bases. CDR3 size: 20 residues. Germline CDR1 ENHRY, CDR2 SYGVKD. Trimming at V came to 4 bases and at J to 0 bases, leaving 18 bases not matched to a gene. This CDR3 is CAISGEEGAWSKSSYNEQFF. Here the CDR3 DNA reads TGTGCCATCAGTGGCGAAGAGGGGGCTTGGTCCAAAAGCTCCTACAATGAGCAGTTCTTC.

The chain is built from TRBV7-8 and TRBJ1-5; D is unresolved. CDR1 and CDR2 (germline): SGHVS, FQNEAQ. Between the trimmed V and J ends, which lost 4 bases and 6 bases, there was a span of 7 bases. There are 12 residues in the CDR3. CDR3 nucleotide sequence: TGTGCCAGCAGCTACGGGTTTCAGCCCCAGCATTTT. This translates into CASSYGFQPQHF.

This clone has a single count. This sequence joins TRBV25-1 and TRBJ2-1, with D perhaps matching TRBD2 (5 bases). The germline gives CDR1 MGHDK, CDR2 SYGVNS. This CDR3 is built from 16 residues. V was shortened by 1 base and J by 2 bases, with 12 bases between the two germline ends. CDR3 amino acids: CASSELGGRTYNEQFF. The CDR3 DNA reads TGTGCCAGCAGTGAATTGGGCGGGCGTACCTACAATGAGCAGTTCTTC.

This chain links TRBV7-2 with TRBJ2-5, with 9 positions matching TRBD2. Trimming at V came to 4 bases and at J to 6 bases, leaving 12 bases not matched to a gene. The CDR3 totals 16 residues. CDR1 and CDR2 (germline): SGHTA, FQGNSA. The CDR3 protein is CASSSSTSGGRQTQYF. CDR3 DNA: TGTGCCAGCAGCTCCTCGACTAGCGGCGGTCGTCAGACCCAGTACTTC.

J is TRBJ1-4 and V is TRBV11-2, with TRBD1 matching over 8 bases. The J segment lost 8 bases and the V segment lost 4 bases, leaving 9 bases of the junction unmatched. Per germline, CDR1 SGHAT and CDR2 FQNNGV. This CDR3 comprises 15 residues. The CDR3 nucleotides read TGTGCCAGCAGCTCTCTAGACAGGGGAGGGGAAAAACTGTTTTTT. Its translation: CASSSLDRGGEKLFF.

The V call is TRBV18, the J call TRBJ2-7; 7 bases are shared with TRBD1. V lost 3 bases and J lost 3; bases outside the gene matches: 11. The germline V gene has CDR1 KGHSH and CDR2 LQKENI. The CDR3 sequence is 16 residues long. The CDR3 loop reads CASSPYSVGDSYEQYF. The CDR3 DNA follows: TGTGCCAGCTCACCCTATTCGGTTGGGGACAGCTACGAGCAGTACTTC.

The CDR3 DNA reads TGTGCCAGCAGTTGGACTACTACACAAGAGACCCAGTACTTC. It encodes CASSWTTTQETQYF. This chain uses TRBV5-4 with TRBJ2-5, with TRBD2 as a possible D gene (6 bases). Trimming left V 5 bases short and J 2 bases short, with 13 bases between. Per the germline V gene, CDR1 is SGHNT and CDR2 is YYREEE (reference sequence). CDR3 size: 14 residues.

CDR3 sequence (DNA): TGTGCCAGCAGCTTGAGTTACGTTCAGGATACGCAGTATTTT. This codes for CASSLSYVQDTQYF. The chain couples TRBV5-4 to TRBJ2-3; D call uncertain. Looked up from germline, CDR1 is SGHNT and CDR2 is YYREEE (reference sequence). The CDR3 has 14 amino acids. V lost 1 base, J lost 6 bases, and 12 bases lay in between.

Notes on this clone: This sample also contains other DNA sequences that code for the same CDR3. The chain combines TRBV12-5 with TRBJ2-3, with D tentatively TRBD2 (5 bases). The length of the CDR3 is 13 residues. Germline CDR1 and CDR2: LGHNT and FRNRAP. Trimming took off 3 bases at V and 1 base at J, with 5 bases between the two ends. The CDR3 DNA reads as TGTGCTAGTGGTTTCGGGGGCACAGATACGCAGTATTTT. Its protein is CASGFGGTDTQYF.

The chain uses TRBV6-5 and TRBJ1-6, with a possible D match to TRBD1 (6 bases). Germline values: CDR1 MNHEY, CDR2 SVGAGI. This CDR3 spans 15 amino acids. Trimming removed 8 bases at V and 8 bases at J, with 19 bases between. In nucleotides, the CDR3 is TGTGCCAGCTGGTGGACAGTAGGACTCGATTCACCCCTCCACTTT. This gives the protein CASWWTVGLDSPLHF.

This clone appeared a single time. The V gene is TRBV12-2, the J gene TRBJ1-2; TRBD1, the table's D call, lacks a check against the DNA. TRBV12-2 is assigned pseudogene status. The CDR3 loop spans 20 amino acids. The chain's CDR3 is CASRLAFSVWALKENYGYTF. The CDR3 nucleotides read TGTGCAAGTCGCTTAGCATTTAGTGTATGGGCCCTCAAAGAAAACTATGGCTACACCTTC.

The V call is TRBV12-3 or TRBV12-4, the J call TRBJ2-4; D unclear. The CDR3 is made up of 13 amino acids. With 5 bases removed from V and 7 bases from J, the gap between germline ends came to 12 bases. CDR3 protein: CASSPPNLNIQYF. The CDR3, as DNA: TGTGCCAGCAGTCCACCCAATCTTAACATTCAGTACTTC.